This TCR beta chain was sequenced for a study of blood T cell repertoires in COVID-19. Study-wide background: In each case, the material was cDNA or gDNA derived from T cells, B-cell-depleted T cells, or PBMCs.

Germline-derived CDR1 and CDR2 are MDHEN and SYDVKM. The CDR3 length is 14 residues. With 3 bases clipped from V and 7 bases from J, the junction kept 8 bases outside the gene matches. Clones were read by immunoSEQ multiplex PCR, and TCRdb kept only the in-frame ones, dropping some. The sample shows some 90,000 clones, approximately 90% of them seen only once. Followed longitudinally, the Seattle patients had been enrolled during active infection. Material: peripheral blood. This receptor was taken from a woman aged 60-70 years with COVID-19, enrolled during active disease. The gene calls are TRBV28 and TRBJ1-2, with 7 bases matching TRBD1. As DNA, the CDR3 is TGTGCCAGCAGTTTCGGGACAGCTCTCTTTGGCTACACCTTC. Amino acids: CASSFGTALFGYTF.